This TCR beta chain was sequenced in a study of T-cell reconstitution after alpha-beta-depleted transplantation in children. Study-wide findings and caveats: Diversity of TCRbeta at day 60 was high in some patients, arising from surviving recipient T cells and thymic progenitors. Expanded clones from the graft, numbering several hundred, reportedly supplied alpha-beta T cells about two months after transplant. By one year post-transplant, T-cell counts and diversity largely arose from T cells that were newly produced.

Using unique molecular identifiers, the investigators prepared the TCRbeta library. A single record per CDR3 protein comes from TCRdb applying MiXCR to the PCR reads. The table has hundreds of thousands of distinct CDR3 sequences, about an eighth seen once. The CDR3 spans 16 residues. CDR1 is SGHTA, CDR2 FQGNSA, per germline. Trimming left V 3 bases short and J 6 bases short, with 21 bases between. In this sample, this clonotype turned up a few times. The antigen is not known. The gene calls are TRBV7-2 and TRBJ2-7; maybe TRBD1 (5 bases). Sample: PBMCs, mostly from graft donor cells, taken 360 days after TCRalphabeta/CD19-depleted stem cell transplant. This TCR derives from a male patient aged 10 to 17 who had a stem cell transplant for acute myeloid leukemia, so the T cells may come from the graft donor. CDR3 residues: CASSFQWERLRGEQYF. CDR3 coding DNA: TGTGCCAGCAGCTTTCAGTGGGAAAGGTTAAGGGGCGAGCAGTACTTC.